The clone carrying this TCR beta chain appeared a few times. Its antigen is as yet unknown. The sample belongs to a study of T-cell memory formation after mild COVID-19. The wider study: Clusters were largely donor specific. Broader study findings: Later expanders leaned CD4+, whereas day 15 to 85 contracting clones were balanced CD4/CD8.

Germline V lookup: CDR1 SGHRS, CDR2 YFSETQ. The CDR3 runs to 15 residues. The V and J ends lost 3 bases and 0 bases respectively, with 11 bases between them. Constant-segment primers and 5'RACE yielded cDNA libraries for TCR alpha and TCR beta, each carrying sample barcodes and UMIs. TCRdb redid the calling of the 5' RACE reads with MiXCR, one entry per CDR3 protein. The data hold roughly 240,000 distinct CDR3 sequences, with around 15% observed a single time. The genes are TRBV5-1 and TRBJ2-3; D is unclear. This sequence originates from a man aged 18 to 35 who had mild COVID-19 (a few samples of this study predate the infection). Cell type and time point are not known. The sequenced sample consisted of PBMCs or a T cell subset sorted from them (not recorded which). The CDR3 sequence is CASSSTFGSTDTQYF. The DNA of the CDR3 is TGCGCCAGCAGCTCCACCTTCGGGAGCACAGATACGCAGTATTTT.